Listed here is a single TCR beta chain. Its antigen is unknown. Each TRB amplification used roughly 220-550 ng of genomic DNA from blood. TRB rearrangements were amplified by multiplex PCR with BIOMED2 TRB-A/B primers. Each CDR3 protein is one row after TCRdb ran MiXCR on the multiplex PCR reads. The sample has around 25,000 distinct CDR3 sequences, approximately 29% seen once; the top ten hold more than 1.5%. Unmatched junction bases numbered 5, after V lost 0 bases and J lost 10 bases. This CDR3 has 15 residues. Germline lookup yields CDR1 SGHKS and CDR2 YYEKEE (reference sequence). This specimen belongs to a study of T and B cells in COVID-19 patients. Study-wide background: COVID-19 patients gave peripheral blood either during active infection or after recovery.

Notes on the study in general: Sorted SARS-CoV-2-responsive or tetramer+ T cells and CD4+, regulatory and CD8+ subsets were not yet sequenced.

This sequence joins TRBV5-5 and TRBJ1-4; TRBD1 agrees at 11 bases. Sequencing was done on a sample of blood. This TCR came from a human donor who had recovered from COVID-19. CDR3 coding DNA: TGTGCCAGCAGCTTGGTTGGGACAGGGGGAACAAAACTGTTTTTT. Translated: CASSLVGTGGTKLFF.